The clone carrying this TCR beta chain has a handful of counts. Its antigen is currently unknown. This sample is drawn from a study of post-analysis software for immune sequencing data. For the study at large: Clinical courses comprised relapsing-remitting, secondary progressive and progressive-relapsing multiple sclerosis.

Study-level results: Diversity measured as normalized Chao1 was significantly lower in multiple sclerosis patients than in controls. When patients were compared with controls, about 5 TRBV segments were more frequent, TRBV5-6, TRBV5-1 and TRBV20-1 among them.

Libraries were made from TCR beta cDNA, and they carried unique molecular identifiers. Input amounts of 1 to 10 million T cells were used. These gave 500,000 or so cDNA molecules, so each molecule approximated one T cell. TCRdb independently ran MiXCR on the PCR reads; one entry per CDR3 protein. The profile shows fewer than 700,000 distinct CDR3 sequences, about 40% of them singletons. V was shortened by 0 bases and J by 6 bases, with 13 bases between the two germline ends. This CDR3 contains 15 residues. Germline loops: CDR1 SGHRS, CDR2 YFSETQ. V is TRBV5-1 and J is TRBJ2-1, with unresolved D. The sequenced material came from blood. The TCR sequence derives from a girl aged 5-17 years with multiple sclerosis. The CDR3 is CASSLEDWLSNEQFF. CDR3 coding DNA: TGCGCCAGCAGCTTGGAAGATTGGCTCAGCAATGAGCAGTTCTTC.